This T cell receptor beta chain is from a study of blood T cells in healthy people across ages. Notes on the study in general: Age showed a roughly linear inverse relationship with TCR beta diversity per million T cells. Unsorted PBMC input precluded a conclusive naive versus antigen-experienced comparison. In long-lived donors, naive CD4+ cell counts and diversity exceeded those of aged donors.

A second PCR, run for roughly 7 to 12 cycles, used a sample-barcoded 5' primer plus a J-beta primer mix. TCRdb independently ran MiXCR on the 5' RACE reads; one entry per CDR3 protein. Of nearly 800,000 distinct CDR3 sequences detected, roughly three fifths appear once; the ten largest clones hold around 24%. CDR3 length: 15 residues. CDR1 SGHRS and CDR2 YFSETQ come from the germline V gene. The V segment lost 7 bases and the J segment 6 bases; nucleotides outside the gene matches: 14. Each sample provided at least 5 micrograms of extracted total RNA. Note on this clonotype: Antigen: not known. This may be a read error, as it is one base from a much larger clone.

The TCR was taken from a man aged 40-50 years in good health. The rearrangement joins TRBV5-1 to TRBJ1-1, with TRBD1 matching 8 bases. Sequencing used blood. CDR3 coding DNA: TGCGCCAGCTGCAGGGGGCCGGACGGCAACTCTGAAGCTTTCTTT. It is translated as CASCRGPDGNSEAFF.